This T cell receptor (beta chain) appears in the sequencing data of a study of T cells in lung cancer brain metastases. Study details: Most patients, about 90% of the 20, got no therapy between primary and metastasis resection.

The germline V gene encodes CDR1 GTSNPN and CDR2 SVGIG (reference sequence). Trimming took off 1 base at V and 3 bases at J, with 10 bases between the two ends. The CDR3 covers 13 residues. Profiled with immunoSEQ multiplex PCR; TCRdb holds only in-frame clones, not every one. Of roughly 5,000 clones in the sample, roughly 88% were seen once. Sequencing input: tumor tissue from the primary lung tumor. The rearrangement joins TRBV30 to TRBJ2-7; D ambiguous. The TCR comes from a woman in her forties or fifties with non-small cell lung cancer. CDR3: CAWSAYNYYEQYF. In DNA form, the CDR3 reads TGTGCCTGGAGTGCGTATAATTACTACGAGCAGTACTTC.